The T cell receptor beta chain described here comes from a study of cytomegalovirus exposure and HLA in healthy donors. Notes on the study in general: Three CMV-associated chains proved CMV antigen-specific in vitro. A later analysis linked a missense DCLRE1C variant to TCR beta V- and J-gene trimming. A prior analysis recorded that most TCR beta V segments were productive about 87% or about 30% of the time.

This clone has only one observation. Its specificity is unknown. Its ends do not fully match the called genes, so a read error is possible. The PCR was carried out with 60 Vbeta primers and 13 Jbeta primers. Sequencing used immunoSEQ multiplex PCR; TCRdb keeps in-frame clones, though not all of them. The table has around 200,000 clones, about 85% seen once. The CDR3 runs to 15 residues. Germline V gene lookup returns CDR1 SNHLY and CDR2 FYNNEI. Sequences were obtained from PBMCs. This sequence was found in a woman aged 45 to 65 in good health and CMV-seropositive. V gene TRBV2 combines with J gene TRBJ2-7, with 8 bases fitting TRBD2. The CDR3 loop reads CASTEERGPGYEQYF. Here the CDR3 DNA reads TGTGCCAGCACTGAAGAGCGGGGGCCTGGGTACGAGCAGTACTTC.